The 9 T cell receptor beta chains presented below share a single source sample, sequenced in a study of T cells after yellow fever vaccination (dated by TCRdb to between 2017 and 2020). The sample's treatment or condition label, decoded: live attenuated yellow fever vaccine strain. The library came from 5' RACE. Sequenced on an Illumina NovaSeq 6000. TCRdb handled the public reads itself, with Q25 trimming in fastp and clone calling in MiXCR, and kept productive beta chains. Each entry merges the rows of one CDR3 protein and shows their most common DNA and genes. The sample profile shows roughly 340,000 distinct CDR3 sequences; about 4% of them were found once. The ten largest clones represent approximately 24% of the sample. Specimen: PBMCs, collected 5 days after the yellow fever booster vaccination. Receptor source: a man aged 18 to 30 who received the YFV17D yellow fever vaccine.

This clonotype came up a few times. The chain joins TRBV6-1 to TRBJ1-2; possible D gene TRBD1, 6 bases. Trimming stripped 6 bases from V and 4 bases from J, with 21 bases between. CDR1 is MNHNS, CDR2 SASEGT, per germline. The CDR3 contains 16 residues. CDR3 residues: CASSPIDEGGGYGYTF. The DNA of the CDR3 is TGTGCCAGCAGCCCGATTGATGAGGGGGGCGGCTATGGCTACACCTTC.

This clonotype has ten or more counts. This chain connects TRBV5-1 to TRBJ2-1; D might be TRBD1 (5 bases). The germline gives CDR1 SGHRS, CDR2 YFSETQ. This CDR3 is 13 amino acids long. Trimming stripped 1 base from V and 7 bases from J, with 9 bases between. The CDR3 DNA sequence: TGCGCCAGCAGCTTGACGGCAGGGAATGAGCAGTTCTTC. This gives the protein CASSLTAGNEQFF. The full variable domain, its missing parts supplied by reference TRBV5-1 and TRBJ2-1, is KAGVTQTPRYLIKTRGQQVTLSCSPISGHRSVSWYQQTPGQGLQFLFEYFSETQRNKGNFPGRFSGRQFSNSRSEMNVSTLELGDSALYLCASSLTAGNEQFFGPGTRLTVL.

This clonotype was seen ten or more times. This chain uses TRBV5-6 with TRBJ2-5; 11 bases map to TRBD1. The CDR3 has 15 amino acids. In germline, CDR1 is SGHDT, CDR2 YYEEEE. The trim removed 2 bases at V and 10 bases at J, leaving 10 bases unmatched. The CDR3: CASSFLGTGGEGQYF. As DNA, the CDR3 is TGTGCCAGCAGCTTTTTAGGGACAGGGGGGGAGGGCCAGTACTTC.

This clonotype was counted ten times or more. The J gene is TRBJ2-7, the V gene TRBV6-2 or TRBV6-3; D is undetermined. This CDR3 contains 12 residues. The V gene lost 3 bases and the J gene lost 4 bases, with 7 bases spanning the gap. Looked up from germline, CDR1 is MNHEY and CDR2 is SVGEGT. CDR3 residues: CASSYKGYEQYV. The DNA for the CDR3 is TGTGCCAGCAGTTATAAAGGATACGAGCAGTACGTC.

This clonotype was seen only a few times. V usage is TRBV7-2 and J usage is TRBJ2-3, with TRBD2 matching over 11 bases. The CDR3 is made up of 16 amino acids. J lost 2 bases, V lost 3 bases, and 4 bases had no gene match. Germline V gene data show CDR1 as SGHTA and CDR2 as FQGNSA. Written as DNA, the CDR3 is TGTGCCAGCAGCTTTTCTAGCGGGGGGCCCACAGATACGCAGTATTTT. Amino acid sequence: CASSFSSGGPTDTQYF.

This clonotype was detected ten times or more. The rearrangement joins TRBV5-4 to TRBJ2-3; TRBD2 matches at 7 bases. The CDR3 covers 16 residues. With 0 bases clipped from V and 0 bases from J, the junction kept 4 bases outside the gene matches. CDR1 SGHNT and CDR2 YYREEE come from the germline V gene (reference sequence). The CDR3 coding sequence is TGTGCCAGCAGCTTGGCCGGGGGGAGGAGCACAGATACGCAGTATTTT. This encodes CASSLAGGRSTDTQYF.

The genes are TRBV4-1 and TRBJ2-6; TRBD1 or TRBD2 may be the D gene (6 bases each). In germline, CDR1 is MGHRA, CDR2 YSYEKL. V shed 4 bases and J shed 3 bases, with 28 bases lying between them. The CDR3 totals 21 residues. CDR3 sequence (DNA): TGCGCCAGCAGCCTGAAGTGGGTCAGACCGGGGGCCTTACGTGGGGCCAACGTCCTGACTTTC. It translates to CASSLKWVRPGALRGANVLTF.

At least ten counts were recorded for this clonotype. This sequence joins TRBV7-8 and TRBJ2-4, with TRBD2 as a possible D gene (5 bases). V lost 1 base, J lost 0 bases, and 16 bases lay in between. The CDR3 runs 18 residues. Germline CDR1 and CDR2: SGHVS and FQNEAQ. CDR3 in DNA: TGTGCCAGCAGCTTAGTTGTGGTCGGGGATCTAGCCAAAAACATTCAGTACTTC. It translates to CASSLVVVGDLAKNIQYF.

This clonotype was counted ten times or more. The rearrangement uses TRBV7-2 and TRBJ2-2; 13 positions agree with TRBD2. Trimming removed 4 bases from V and 6 bases from J; junction bases left unmatched: 5. The germline gives CDR1 SGHTA, CDR2 FQGNSA. The CDR3 totals 16 residues. In nucleotides, the CDR3 is TGTGCCAGCAGCTCGGGACTAGCGGGGTACCCCGGGGAGCTGTTTTTT. This codes for CASSSGLAGYPGELFF. The full variable domain, with the rest looked up from reference TRBV7-2 and TRBJ2-2, is GAGVSQSPSNKVTEKGKDVELRCDPISGHTALYWYRQSLGQGLEFLIYFQGNSAPDKSGLPSDRFSAERTGGSVSTLTIQRTQQEDSAVYLCASSSGLAGYPGELFFGEGSRLTVL.